This T cell receptor (beta chain) derives from a study of identical twins. Trimming pared 5 bases from V and 1 base from J, leaving 20 bases between. The germline V gene encodes CDR1 SGHRS and CDR2 YFSETQ. The CDR3 extends over 17 amino acids. This clonotype was observed a few times. After template switching added a universal primer site, the resulting cDNA carried unique molecular identifiers. MiXCR was run by TCRdb on the 5' RACE reads, yielding one entry per CDR3 protein. Of 500,000 to 700,000 distinct CDR3 sequences in the sample, roughly 7.2% are singletons; the top ten hold about 1.5%. The same sample was also used in a study of yellow fever vaccine responses in identical twins. As reported in that work: Twins reportedly appeared to share part of their vaccine T cell response while keeping part individual.

The clonotype comes from a woman between 18 and 29 years old in good health. This sequence joins TRBV5-1 and TRBJ2-3; maybe TRBD2 (6 bases). Sequencing was performed on PBMCs. This CDR3 is CASRGGELRLGTDTQYF. In nucleotides, the CDR3 is TGCGCCAGCAGAGGAGGGGAGCTGAGACTGGGCACAGATACGCAGTATTTT.